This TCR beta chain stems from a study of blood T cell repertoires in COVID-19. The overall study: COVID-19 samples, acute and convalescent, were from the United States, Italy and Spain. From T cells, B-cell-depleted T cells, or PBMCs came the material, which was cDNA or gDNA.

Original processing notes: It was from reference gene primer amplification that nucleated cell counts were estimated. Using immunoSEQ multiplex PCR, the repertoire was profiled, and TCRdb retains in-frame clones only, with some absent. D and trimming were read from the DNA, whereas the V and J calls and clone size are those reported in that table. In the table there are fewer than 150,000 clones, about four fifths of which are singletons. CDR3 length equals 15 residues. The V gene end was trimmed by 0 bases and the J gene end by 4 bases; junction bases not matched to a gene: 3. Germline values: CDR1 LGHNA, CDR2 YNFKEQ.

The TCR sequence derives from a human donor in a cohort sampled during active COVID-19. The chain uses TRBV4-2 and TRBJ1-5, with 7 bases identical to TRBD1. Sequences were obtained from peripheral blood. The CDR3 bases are TGTGCCAGCAGCCAAGAGGCCAGGGGGAATCAGCCCCAGCATTTT. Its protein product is CASSQEARGNQPQHF.